This T cell receptor beta chain was identified during a study of blood T cell repertoires in COVID-19. For the study at large: From the United States, Italy and Spain came samples of acute and convalescent COVID-19.

This clone has a handful of counts. V gave up 10 bases and J gave up 2 bases, with 15 bases separating them. The germline CDR1 and CDR2 sequences are MNHEY and SVGAGI. The CDR3 covers 13 residues. Authors' data handling: Estimation of nucleated cell counts relied on the amplification of reference gene primers. The method was immunoSEQ multiplex PCR; TCRdb's version includes in-frame clones alone and lacks a portion of them. The V and J calls and the clone size are those of that table, but D and trimming were determined from the DNA. The sample records about 55,000 clones, roughly 88% being singletons.

The sequenced material came from peripheral blood. This chain joins TRBV6-5 and TRBJ2-7; D is possibly TRBD2 (6 bases). The origin of this receptor is an elderly woman with acute or convalescent COVID-19. The CDR3 reads CATNPGGTYEQYF. The CDR3 coding sequence is TGTGCCACCAACCCCGGGGGAACCTACGAGCAGTACTTC.